The 5 T cell receptor beta chains below come from one sample, sequenced in a study of beta chain features in type 1 diabetes. What was sequenced were expressed TCRB transcripts, since all of the isolated RNA had been reverse transcribed. TCRdb's table, derived via immunoSEQ multiplex PCR, lists solely in-frame clones and lacks some. The sample includes 250,000 to 300,000 clones, approximately 25% of them seen just once. General study points: Researchers report that Type 1 diabetes patients had moderately but significantly shorter TCRB CDR3s across all four CD4+ subsets.

No antigen is known for these receptors. The material sequenced was naive CD4+ T cells from blood. These receptors came from a woman in her twenties or thirties with type 1 diabetes.

In DNA, the CDR3 is TGTGCCAGCAGTGAATCCGGGACAGGGGGCGTCTCTGGCTACACCTTC. Translating gives CASSESGTGGVSGYTF. The chain carries TRBV25-1 and TRBJ1-2; 12 bases line up with TRBD1. The V and J ends lost 1 base and 7 bases, in that order; junction bases with no gene match: 7. CDR1 and CDR2 (germline): MGHDK, SYGVNS. The CDR3 has 16 amino acids.

The chain is built from TRBV4-1 and TRBJ1-1, with D perhaps TRBD1 (6 bases). Deletions cut 2 bases from V and 3 bases from J, with 13 bases between. The CDR3 length is 15 residues. Germline loops: CDR1 MGHRA, CDR2 YSYEKL. Here the CDR3 reads CASSQLQQGDTEAFF. In DNA form, the CDR3 reads TGCGCCAGCAGCCAACTTCAACAGGGAGACACTGAAGCTTTCTTT.

V usage is TRBV2 and J usage is TRBJ1-2; D is unresolved. V was clipped by 8 bases and J by 7 bases, with 17 bases between them. Germline assignment: CDR1 SNHLY and CDR2 FYNNEI. This CDR3 is 13 amino acids long. For the CDR3, the DNA is TGTGCCAGCCGAGGGTGGCCTGGGGTTGGCTACACCTTC. Its protein is CASRGWPGVGYTF.

This clone turned up a few times. The chain uses TRBV11-3 and TRBJ1-3; D gene ambiguous. Per germline, CDR1 SGHNT and CDR2 YENEEA. V lost 1 base, J lost 0 bases, and 7 bases lay in between. This CDR3 contains 15 residues. The CDR3 region is CASSLAVHSGNTIYF. In nucleotides, the CDR3 is TGTGCCAGCAGCTTAGCGGTCCACTCTGGAAACACCATATATTTT.

Details on this clone: Other DNA sequences of this sample code for an identical CDR3. The chain joins TRBV30 to TRBJ2-1; no reliable D call. V lost 2 bases and J 6 bases, leaving 5 bases between the germline ends. The length of the CDR3 is 11 residues. Germline-derived CDR1 and CDR2 are GTSNPN and SVGIG (reference sequence). The CDR3 loop reads CAWSLSNEQFF. CDR3 DNA sequence: TGTGCCTGGAGTCTGAGCAATGAGCAGTTCTTC.